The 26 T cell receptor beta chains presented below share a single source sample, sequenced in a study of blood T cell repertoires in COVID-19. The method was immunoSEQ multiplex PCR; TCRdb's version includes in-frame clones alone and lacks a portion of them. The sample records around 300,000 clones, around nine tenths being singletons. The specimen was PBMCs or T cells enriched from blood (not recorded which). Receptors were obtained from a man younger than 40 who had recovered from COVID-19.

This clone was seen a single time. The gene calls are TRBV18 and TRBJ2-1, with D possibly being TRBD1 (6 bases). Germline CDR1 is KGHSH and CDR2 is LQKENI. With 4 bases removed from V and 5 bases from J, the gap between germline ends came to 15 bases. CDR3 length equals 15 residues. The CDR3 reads CASSRRQALDNEQFF. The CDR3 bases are TGTGCCAGCTCACGGCGACAGGCCCTAGACAATGAGCAGTTCTTC. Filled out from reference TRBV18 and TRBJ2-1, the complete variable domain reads NAGVMQNPRHLVRRRGQEARLRCSPMKGHSHVYWYRQLPEEGLKFMVYLQKENIIDESGMPKERFSAEFPKEGPSILRIQQVVRGDSAAYFCASSRRQALDNEQFFGPGTRLTVL.

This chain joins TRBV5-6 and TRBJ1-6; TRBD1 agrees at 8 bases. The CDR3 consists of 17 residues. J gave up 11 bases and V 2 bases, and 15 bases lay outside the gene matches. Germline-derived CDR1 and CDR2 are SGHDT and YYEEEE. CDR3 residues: CASSFQSGQGGRAPLHF. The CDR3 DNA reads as TGTGCCAGCAGCTTCCAGAGTGGACAGGGCGGTAGGGCACCCCTCCACTTT.

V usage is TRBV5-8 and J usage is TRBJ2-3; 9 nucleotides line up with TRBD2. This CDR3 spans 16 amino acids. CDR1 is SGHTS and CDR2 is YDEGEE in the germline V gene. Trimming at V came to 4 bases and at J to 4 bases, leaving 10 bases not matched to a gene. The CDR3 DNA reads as TGTGCCAGCAGCCTCGGTAATAGCGGGGGTGCAGATACGCAGTATTTT. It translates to CASSLGNSGGADTQYF.

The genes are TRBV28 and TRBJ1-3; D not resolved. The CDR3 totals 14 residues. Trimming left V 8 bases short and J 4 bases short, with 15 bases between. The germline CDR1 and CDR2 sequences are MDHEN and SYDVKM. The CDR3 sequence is CASSHLTEGNTIYF. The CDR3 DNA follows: TGTGCCAGCTCACACTTGACTGAAGGAAACACCATATATTTT.

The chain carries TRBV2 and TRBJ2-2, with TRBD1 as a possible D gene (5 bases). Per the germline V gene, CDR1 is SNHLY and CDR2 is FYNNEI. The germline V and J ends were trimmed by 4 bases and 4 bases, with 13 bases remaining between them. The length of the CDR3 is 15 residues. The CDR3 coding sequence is TGTGCCAGCAGTGTAAAGGGGCTTGGCACCGGGGAGCTGTTTTTT. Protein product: CASSVKGLGTGELFF.

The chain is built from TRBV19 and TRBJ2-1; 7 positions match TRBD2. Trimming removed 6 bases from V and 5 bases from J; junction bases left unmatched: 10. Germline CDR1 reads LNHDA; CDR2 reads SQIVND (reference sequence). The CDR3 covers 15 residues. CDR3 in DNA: TGTGCCAGTAGCAAGGCCCGGGGGGTCCACAATGAGCAGTTCTTC. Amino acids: CASSKARGVHNEQFF.

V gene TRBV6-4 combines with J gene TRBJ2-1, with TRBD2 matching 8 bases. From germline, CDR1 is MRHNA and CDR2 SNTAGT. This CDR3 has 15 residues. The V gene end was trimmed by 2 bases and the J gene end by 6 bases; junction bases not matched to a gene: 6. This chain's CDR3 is CASSDQVAGTNEQFF. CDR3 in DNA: TGTGCCAGCAGTGACCAGGTAGCGGGGACCAATGAGCAGTTCTTC.

CDR3 amino acids: CASSSRLGSGGTRGETQYF. For the CDR3, the DNA is TGTGCCAGCAGCAGCCGCCTAGGTAGCGGGGGGACGCGGGGAGAGACCCAGTACTTC. This chain uses TRBV11-2 with TRBJ2-5, with 10 bases aligning to TRBD2. CDR3 length equals 19 residues. Germline CDR1 and CDR2: SGHAT and FQNNGV. The ends lost 5 bases at V and 4 bases at J; junction bases unmatched: 19.

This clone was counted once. The CDR3 DNA sequence: TGTGCCAGCAGCTTGGGTGGGAGTGGATCCGAAAAACTGTTTTTT. Protein sequence: CASSLGGSGSEKLFF. This rearrangement joins TRBV5-4 to TRBJ1-4; D remains unclear. Trimming pared 0 bases from V and 8 bases from J, leaving 14 bases between. Germline V lookup: CDR1 SGHNT, CDR2 YYREEE (reference sequence). This CDR3 has 15 amino acids.

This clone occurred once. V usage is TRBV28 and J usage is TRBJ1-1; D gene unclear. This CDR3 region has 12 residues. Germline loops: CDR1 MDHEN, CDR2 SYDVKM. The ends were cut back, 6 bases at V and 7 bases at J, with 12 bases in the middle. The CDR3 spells CASSSQSREAFF. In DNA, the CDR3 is TGTGCCAGCAGCTCCCAGTCTCGTGAAGCTTTCTTT.

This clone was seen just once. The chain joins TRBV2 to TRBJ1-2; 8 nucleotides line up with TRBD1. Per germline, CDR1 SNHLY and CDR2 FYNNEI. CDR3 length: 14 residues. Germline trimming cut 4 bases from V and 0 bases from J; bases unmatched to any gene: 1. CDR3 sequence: CASSGQGTNYGYTF. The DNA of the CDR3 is TGTGCCAGCAGTGGACAGGGGACTAACTATGGCTACACCTTC.

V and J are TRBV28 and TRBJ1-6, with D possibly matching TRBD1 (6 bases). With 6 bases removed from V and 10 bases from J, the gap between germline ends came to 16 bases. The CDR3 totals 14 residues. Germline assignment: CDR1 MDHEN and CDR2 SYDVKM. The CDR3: CASSNRAVYSPLHF. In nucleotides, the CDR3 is TGTGCCAGCAGCAACAGGGCAGTTTACTCACCCCTCCACTTT. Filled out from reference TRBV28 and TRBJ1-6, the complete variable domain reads DVKVTQSSRYLVKRTGEKVFLECVQDMDHENMFWYRQDPGLGLRLIYFSYDVKMKEKGDIPEGYSVSREKKERFSLILESASTNQTSMYLCASSNRAVYSPLHFGNGTRLTVT.

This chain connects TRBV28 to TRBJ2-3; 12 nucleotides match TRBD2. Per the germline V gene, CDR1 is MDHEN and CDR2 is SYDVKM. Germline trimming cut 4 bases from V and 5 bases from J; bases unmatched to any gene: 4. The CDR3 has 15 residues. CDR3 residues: CASSSSGGAIDTQYF. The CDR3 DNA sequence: TGTGCCAGCAGTTCTAGCGGGGGGGCAATAGATACGCAGTATTTT.

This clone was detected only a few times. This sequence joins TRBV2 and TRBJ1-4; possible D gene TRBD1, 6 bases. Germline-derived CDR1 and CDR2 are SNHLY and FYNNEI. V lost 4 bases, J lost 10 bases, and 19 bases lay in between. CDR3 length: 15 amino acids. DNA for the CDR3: TGTGCCAGCAGTGGGACGACAGGAGTCGGCGGAAAACTGTTTTTT. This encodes CASSGTTGVGGKLFF.

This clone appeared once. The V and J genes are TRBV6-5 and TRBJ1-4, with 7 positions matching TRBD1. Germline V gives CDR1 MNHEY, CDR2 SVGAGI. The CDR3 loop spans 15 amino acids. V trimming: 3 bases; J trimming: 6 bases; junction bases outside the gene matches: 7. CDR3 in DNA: TGTGCCAGCAGTTATTCCGGGACAGTTGATGAAAAACTGTTTTTT. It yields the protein CASSYSGTVDEKLFF.

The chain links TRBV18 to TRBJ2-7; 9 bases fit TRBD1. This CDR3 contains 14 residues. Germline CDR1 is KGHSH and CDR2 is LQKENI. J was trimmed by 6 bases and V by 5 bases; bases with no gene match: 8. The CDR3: CASSVRDRDGEQYF. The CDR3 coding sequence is TGTGCCAGCTCAGTCCGGGACAGGGATGGCGAGCAGTACTTC. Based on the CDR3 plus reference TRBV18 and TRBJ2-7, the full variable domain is NAGVMQNPRHLVRRRGQEARLRCSPMKGHSHVYWYRQLPEEGLKFMVYLQKENIIDESGMPKERFSAEFPKEGPSILRIQQVVRGDSAAYFCASSVRDRDGEQYFGPGTRLTVT.

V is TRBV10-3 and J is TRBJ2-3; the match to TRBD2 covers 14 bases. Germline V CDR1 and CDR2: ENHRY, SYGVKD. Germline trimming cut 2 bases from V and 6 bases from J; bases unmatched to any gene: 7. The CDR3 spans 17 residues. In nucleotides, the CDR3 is TGTGCCATCAGTGAGGGACTAGCGGGGGGTTACGTGGATACGCAGTATTTT. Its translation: CAISEGLAGGYVDTQYF.

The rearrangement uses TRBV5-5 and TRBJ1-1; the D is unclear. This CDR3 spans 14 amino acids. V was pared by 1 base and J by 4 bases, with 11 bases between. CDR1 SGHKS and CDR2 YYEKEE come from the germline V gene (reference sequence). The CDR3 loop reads CASSLTGRSTEAFF. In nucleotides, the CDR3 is TGTGCCAGCAGCTTGACCGGGAGGTCCACTGAAGCTTTCTTT.

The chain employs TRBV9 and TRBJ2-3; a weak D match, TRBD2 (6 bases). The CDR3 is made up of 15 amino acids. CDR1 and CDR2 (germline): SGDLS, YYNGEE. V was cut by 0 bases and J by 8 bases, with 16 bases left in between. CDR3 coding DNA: TGTGCCAGCAGCGTAGGGGGGGAACCCACGGGTACGCAGTATTTT. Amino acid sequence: CASSVGGEPTGTQYF.

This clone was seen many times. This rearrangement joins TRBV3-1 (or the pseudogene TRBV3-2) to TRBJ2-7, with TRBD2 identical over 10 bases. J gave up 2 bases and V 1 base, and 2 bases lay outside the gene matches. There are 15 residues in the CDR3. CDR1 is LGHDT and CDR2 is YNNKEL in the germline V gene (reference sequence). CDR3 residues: CASSQAAGGPYEQYF. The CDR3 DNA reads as TGTGCCAGCAGCCAAGCAGCGGGGGGGCCCTACGAGCAGTACTTC.

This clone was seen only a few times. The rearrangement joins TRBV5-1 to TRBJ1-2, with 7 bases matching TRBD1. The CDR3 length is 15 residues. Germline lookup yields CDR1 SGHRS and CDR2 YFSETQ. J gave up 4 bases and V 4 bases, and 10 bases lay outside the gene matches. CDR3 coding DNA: TGCGCCAGCAGCAGGTGGGACAGAACTTCCTATGGCTACACCTTC. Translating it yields CASSRWDRTSYGYTF.

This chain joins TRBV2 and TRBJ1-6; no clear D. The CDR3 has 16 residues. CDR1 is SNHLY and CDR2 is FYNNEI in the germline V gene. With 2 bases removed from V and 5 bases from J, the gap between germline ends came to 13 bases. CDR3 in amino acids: CASSEFRRSHNSPLHF. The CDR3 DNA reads TGTGCCAGCAGTGAATTTCGGAGATCCCATAATTCACCCCTCCACTTT.

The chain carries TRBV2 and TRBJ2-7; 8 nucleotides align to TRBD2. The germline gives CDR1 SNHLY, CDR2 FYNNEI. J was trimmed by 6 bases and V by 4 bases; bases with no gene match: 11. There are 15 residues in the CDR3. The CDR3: CASSALGREGPEQYF. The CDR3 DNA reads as TGTGCCAGCAGTGCCCTGGGACGGGAGGGTCCCGAGCAGTACTTC.

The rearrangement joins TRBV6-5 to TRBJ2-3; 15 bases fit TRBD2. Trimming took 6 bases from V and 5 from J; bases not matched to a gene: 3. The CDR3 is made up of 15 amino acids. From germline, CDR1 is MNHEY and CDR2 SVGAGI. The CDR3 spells CASRGTSGGRDTQYF. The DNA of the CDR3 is TGTGCCAGCAGAGGGACTAGCGGGGGGAGAGATACGCAGTATTTT.

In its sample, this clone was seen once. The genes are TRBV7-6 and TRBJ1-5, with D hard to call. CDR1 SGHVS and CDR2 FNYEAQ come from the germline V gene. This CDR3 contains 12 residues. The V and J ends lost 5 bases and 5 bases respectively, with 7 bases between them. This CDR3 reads CASSHRDQPQHF. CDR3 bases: TGTGCCAGCAGCCACCGAGATCAGCCCCAGCATTTT.

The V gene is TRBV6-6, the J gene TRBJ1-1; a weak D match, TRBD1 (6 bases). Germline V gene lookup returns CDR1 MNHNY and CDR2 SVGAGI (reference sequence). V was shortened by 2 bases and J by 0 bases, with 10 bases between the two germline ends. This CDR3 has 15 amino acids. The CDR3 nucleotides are TGTGCCAGCAGTTACGCGGCAGGGGTGAACACTGAAGCTTTCTTT. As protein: CASSYAAGVNTEAFF.